Below are 29 T cell receptor beta chains sequenced from a single sample in a study of T cell changes during pregnancy in multiple sclerosis. Clones were sequenced by immunoSEQ multiplex PCR, and TCRdb holds only the in-frame ones, with some missing. The data show around 12,000 clones, about 86% seen once. Sequences were derived from CD8+ T cells from peripheral blood mononuclear cells, sampled in the second trimester of pregnancy. These receptor sequences come from a female donor in good health, enrolled as a control in a pregnancy study.

The rearrangement links TRBV5-6 to TRBJ2-7; no clear D. V dropped 0 bases and J dropped 4 bases, with 11 bases sitting between them. The CDR3 loop spans 14 amino acids. CDR1 and CDR2 (germline): SGHDT, YYEEEE. CDR3 nucleotide sequence: TGTGCCAGCAGCTTGGGGGCTCAACCTTACGAGCAGTACTTC. Translating gives CASSLGAQPYEQYF. Supplemented by reference TRBV5-6 and TRBJ2-7, the full variable domain reads DAGVTQSPTHLIKTRGQQVTLRCSPKSGHDTVSWYQQALGQGPQFIFQYYEEEERQRGNFPDRFSGHQFPNYSSELNVNALLLGDSALYLCASSLGAQPYEQYFGPGTRLTVT.

This clone occurred a few times. The rearrangement links TRBV4-3 to TRBJ1-4, with TRBD1 matching over 10 bases. With 4 bases clipped from V and 6 bases from J, the junction kept 8 bases outside the gene matches. From germline, CDR1 is LGHNA and CDR2 YSLEER. The CDR3 length is 16 residues. The CDR3, as DNA: TGCGCCAGCAGCCGAGGGGCCGGGACAGGGGATGAAAAACTGTTTTTT. Amino acids: CASSRGAGTGDEKLFF.

V gene TRBV19 combines with J gene TRBJ1-2; maybe TRBD1 (5 bases). The germline V gene has CDR1 LNHDA and CDR2 SQIVND (reference sequence). Trimming took off 2 bases at V and 2 bases at J, with 15 bases between the two ends. The CDR3 covers 16 residues. CDR3 in DNA: TGTGCCAGTAGTATATCCCTAACAGGTCCGAACTATGGCTACACCTTC. This encodes CASSISLTGPNYGYTF.

The genes are TRBV4-3 and TRBJ1-4, with TRBD1 matching over 7 bases. The J segment lost 0 bases and the V segment lost 1 base, leaving 2 bases of the junction unmatched. Germline loops: CDR1 LGHNA, CDR2 YSLEER. The CDR3 contains 16 residues. The CDR3 bases are TGCGCCAGCAGCCAAGGGACAGGTACAACTAATGAAAAACTGTTTTTT. Its translation: CASSQGTGTTNEKLFF.

The gene calls are TRBV30 and TRBJ1-1; the match to TRBD1 covers 8 bases. Germline V gene sequence: CDR1 GTSNPN, CDR2 SVGIG (reference sequence). The CDR3 is made up of 14 amino acids. The ends lost 7 bases at V and 4 bases at J; junction bases unmatched: 11. The CDR3 sequence: CAFRQTGVATEAFF. The CDR3 region has the DNA TGTGCCTTCCGACAGACAGGGGTTGCCACTGAAGCTTTCTTT.

The chain has TRBV6-5 and TRBJ2-5; D may be TRBD1 (6 bases). V was shortened by 10 bases and J by 1 base, with 19 bases between the two germline ends. Germline loops: CDR1 MNHEY, CDR2 SVGAGI. This CDR3 spans 15 amino acids. This CDR3 reads CATDQGRGSQETQYF. The CDR3, as DNA: TGTGCCACCGACCAGGGCAGGGGATCCCAAGAGACCCAGTACTTC.

This clone came up once. The genes are TRBV13 and TRBJ2-1, with no clear D. The CDR3 extends over 11 amino acids. Trimming removed 2 bases from V and 9 bases from J, with 5 bases in between. Germline V lookup: CDR1 PRHDT, CDR2 FYEKMQ (reference sequence). The chain's CDR3 is CASSLTGEQFF. Here the CDR3 DNA reads TGTGCCAGCAGCTTAACGGGTGAGCAGTTCTTC.

The chain links TRBV19 to TRBJ2-3; 10 bases map to TRBD2. CDR1 and CDR2 from the germline V gene are LNHDA and SQIVND (reference sequence). This CDR3 comprises 13 residues. After removal of 8 bases from V and 6 bases from J, the junction contained 5 bases not matched to a gene. The CDR3 DNA reads TGTGCCAGTCGAAGCGGGGGGGCTGATACGCAGTATTTT. Protein: CASRSGGADTQYF.

The rearrangement uses TRBV4-1 and TRBJ2-5; unclear D gene. The CDR3 has 13 amino acids. The germline V and J ends were trimmed by 1 base and 2 bases, with 5 bases remaining between them. Per the germline V gene, CDR1 is MGHRA and CDR2 is YSYEKL. CDR3 nucleotides: TGCGCCAGCAGCCAAGGTCTGCAAGAGACCCAGTACTTC. Amino acids: CASSQGLQETQYF.

This chain joins TRBV6-9 and TRBJ1-2; a weak D match, TRBD1 (5 bases). The CDR3 spans 12 residues. Looked up from germline, CDR1 is MNHGY and CDR2 is SVAAGI. V lost 3 bases to trimming and J lost 7 bases, with 9 bases between them. DNA for the CDR3: TGTGCCAGCAGTTACGTCGGGGGTGGCTACACCTTC. Translated: CASSYVGGGYTF.

Relative to its sample, this clone is large (0.1 to 1%). The chain employs TRBV29-1 and TRBJ1-1; weak D call: TRBD1 (5 bases). V was clipped by 8 bases and J by 4 bases, with 14 bases between them. Germline CDR1 is SQVTM and CDR2 is ANQGSEA. The CDR3 covers 12 residues. The CDR3 bases are TGCAGCTCTGAAGGGGAGGGCACTGAAGCTTTCTTT. The encoded protein is CSSEGEGTEAFF.

The chain is built from TRBV27 and TRBJ1-6, with D possibly matching TRBD1 (5 bases). V was pared by 9 bases and J by 8 bases, with 14 bases between. The CDR3 length is 13 residues. Germline assignment: CDR1 MNHEY and CDR2 SMNVEV (reference sequence). CDR3 in DNA: TGTGCCAGTGGGGGGGGAATGGATTCACCCCTCCACTTT. It encodes CASGGGMDSPLHF.

The chain recombines TRBV7-2 with TRBJ2-7; 10 positions match TRBD1. V lost 4 bases, J lost 5 bases, and 8 bases stayed unmatched. The germline gives CDR1 SGHTA, CDR2 FQGNSA. This CDR3 spans 15 amino acids. DNA of the CDR3: TGTGCCAGCAGCTACTACGGGACAGGGGCCGACGAGCAGTACTTC. Its translation is CASSYYGTGADEQYF.

The V gene is TRBV7-6, the J gene TRBJ2-7, with a possible D match to TRBD1 (5 bases). This CDR3 comprises 16 residues. The germline CDR1 and CDR2 sequences are SGHVS and FNYEAQ. The V and J ends lost 5 bases and 0 bases respectively, with 17 bases between them. CDR3 residues: CASSDPTQGVSYEQYF. As DNA, the CDR3 is TGTGCCAGCAGCGATCCGACTCAAGGGGTCTCCTACGAGCAGTACTTC.

This chain links TRBV6-4 with TRBJ1-5; D perhaps matches TRBD1 (5 bases). Germline V gene sequence: CDR1 MRHNA, CDR2 SNTAGT. The CDR3 spans 15 residues. Deletions cut 5 bases from V and 1 base from J, with 12 bases between. The CDR3 DNA sequence: TGTGCCAGCAGTTGGAGGGGATGCAGCAATCAGCCCCAGCATTTT. Translating gives CASSWRGCSNQPQHF.

The CDR3 nucleotides are TGTGCCTGGAGTGTACATAGAGGGGGCGTAGGCGAGCAGTACTTC. Translation: CAWSVHRGGVGEQYF. The chain is built from TRBV30 and TRBJ2-7; 7 nucleotides match TRBD1. This CDR3 has 15 residues. Trimming removed 0 bases from V and 6 bases from J; junction bases left unmatched: 11. Looked up from germline, CDR1 is GTSNPN and CDR2 is SVGIG (reference sequence).

The chain combines TRBV7-2 with TRBJ1-3; no clear D. V lost 3 bases and J lost 2, with 8 bases in between. CDR3 length: 14 amino acids. Per germline, CDR1 SGHTA and CDR2 FQGNSA. DNA of the CDR3: TGTGCCAGCAGCTTTGCCGGGGCTGGAAACACCATATATTTT. Translation gives CASSFAGAGNTIYF. The entire variable domain, with the rest obtained from reference TRBV7-2 and TRBJ1-3, is as follows: GAGVSQSPSNKVTEKGKDVELRCDPISGHTALYWYRQSLGQGLEFLIYFQGNSAPDKSGLPSDRFSAERTGGSVSTLTIQRTQQEDSAVYLCASSFAGAGNTIYFGEGSWLTVV.

The chain combines TRBV30 with TRBJ2-2; 9 bases map to TRBD2. The CDR3 runs to 13 residues. V dropped 7 bases and J dropped 2; count of bases not matched to a gene: 2. Germline V gives CDR1 GTSNPN, CDR2 SVGIG (reference sequence). CDR3 in amino acids: CASGLANTGELFF. DNA of the CDR3: TGTGCCTCGGGACTAGCAAACACCGGGGAGCTGTTTTTT.

The rearrangement uses TRBV9 and TRBJ2-7; D gene unclear. The CDR3 spans 13 residues. Per the germline V gene, CDR1 is SGDLS and CDR2 is YYNGEE. Trimming pared 3 bases from V and 4 bases from J, leaving 11 bases between. Here the CDR3 reads CASSAASGYEQYF. CDR3 nucleotides: TGTGCCAGCAGCGCCGCTTCCGGGTACGAGCAGTACTTC.

This chain joins TRBV7-8 and TRBJ1-3, with no clear D. Looked up from germline, CDR1 is SGHVS and CDR2 is FQNEAQ. V was clipped by 0 bases and J by 1 base, with 16 bases between them. The CDR3 runs 18 residues. This chain's CDR3 is CASSLAFGEGRSGNTIYF. For the CDR3, the DNA is TGTGCCAGCAGCTTAGCTTTCGGGGAAGGACGTTCTGGAAACACCATATATTTT. The whole variable domain, remainder taken from reference TRBV7-8 and TRBJ1-3, is GAGVSQSPRYKVAKRGQDVALRCDPISGHVSLFWYQQALGQGPEFLTYFQNEAQLDKSGLPSDRFFAERPEGSVSTLKIQRTQQEDSAVYLCASSLAFGEGRSGNTIYFGEGSWLTVV.

The rearrangement joins TRBV4-1 to TRBJ2-5; the D gene is possibly TRBD1 (5 bases). Gene TRBJ2-7 matches the end of the DNA better, so the J call may be wrong. The CDR3 sequence is 17 residues long. CDR1 MGHRA and CDR2 YSYEKL come from the germline V gene. The DNA for the CDR3 is TGCGCCAGCAGCCAAGCCACTGGGCCCTGGGGCAGGTACGAGCAGTACTTC. Translated: CASSQATGPWGRYEQYF.

The rearrangement uses TRBV27 and TRBJ1-2; 8 bases match TRBD1. The CDR3 contains 16 residues. Germline CDR1 and CDR2: MNHEY and SMNVEV (reference sequence). Germline trimming cut 3 bases from V and 5 bases from J; bases unmatched to any gene: 11. The CDR3 DNA reads as TGTGCCAGCAGTTTCAGGGGACAGGACCACCCTTATGGCTACACCTTC. Its translation is CASSFRGQDHPYGYTF.

The chain joins TRBV29-1 to TRBJ2-7; unclear D gene. Germline CDR1 and CDR2: SQVTM and ANQGSEA. The CDR3 covers 13 residues. Trimming shortened V by 1 base and J by 0 bases, and 7 bases separated the two germline ends. Here the CDR3 reads CSVEGLSSYEQYF. The CDR3 bases are TGCAGCGTTGAAGGACTGAGCTCCTACGAGCAGTACTTC.

The chain is built from TRBV2 and TRBJ2-7, with D maybe TRBD1 (8 bases). The CDR3 contains 14 residues. Trimming stripped 7 bases from V and 0 bases from J, with 13 bases between. Germline V gene lookup returns CDR1 SNHLY and CDR2 FYNNEI. In DNA, the CDR3 is TGTGCCAGCACCCACAGGGGGGGCTCCTACGAGCAGTACTTC. Amino acids: CASTHRGGSYEQYF.

J is TRBJ2-2 and V is TRBV2; 12 bases fit TRBD2. After removal of 8 bases from V and 5 bases from J, the junction contained 9 bases not matched to a gene. Germline V gives CDR1 SNHLY, CDR2 FYNNEI. This CDR3 spans 16 amino acids. CDR3 sequence: CASFFDTSGRTGELFF. The CDR3, as DNA: TGTGCCAGCTTTTTCGATACTAGCGGGAGGACCGGGGAGCTGTTTTTT.

V usage is TRBV5-6 and J usage is TRBJ2-1; D possibly corresponds to TRBD1 (6 bases). The CDR3 is 13 amino acids. The germline V gene has CDR1 SGHDT and CDR2 YYEEEE. The germline V and J ends were trimmed by 4 bases and 9 bases, with 14 bases remaining between them. CDR3 coding DNA: TGTGCCAGCAGCGGGCTACAGGGCAGTGAGCAGTTCTTC. Amino acids: CASSGLQGSEQFF.

Of note for this clone: The germline gene is not matched at one end of the junction; a read error may be the cause. The chain recombines TRBV29-1 with TRBJ1-1; D is unresolved. The CDR3 is 14 amino acids. Germline V lookup: CDR1 SQVTM, CDR2 ANQGSEA. The CDR3 spells CRVGGSFDLTEAFF. The CDR3, as DNA: TGCAGGGTTGGCGGGAGCTTTGATCTCACTGAAGCTTTCTTT.

This chain uses TRBV6-1 with TRBJ2-7, with D unresolved. This CDR3 region has 14 residues. Germline V CDR1 and CDR2: MNHNS, SASEGT. Trimming shortened V by 2 bases and J by 3 bases, and 11 bases separated the two germline ends. As DNA, the CDR3 is TGTGCCAGCAGTGAACAGATCGAATTCTACGAGCAGTACTTC. Protein product: CASSEQIEFYEQYF.

Details on this clone: Different DNA sequences within this sample yield the same CDR3. J is TRBJ1-1 and V is TRBV6-5; D not certain. Trimming took 9 bases from V and 5 from J, leaving 10 bases between them. CDR3 length equals 11 residues. Germline V lookup: CDR1 MNHEY, CDR2 SVGAGI. DNA of the CDR3: TGTGCCAGTAGTGGTCGGACTGAAGCTTTCTTT. Translated: CASSGRTEAFF.